The rows below give T cell receptor beta chains drawn from one sample of a study of blood T cell repertoires in COVID-19. Profiled with immunoSEQ multiplex PCR; TCRdb holds only in-frame clones, not every one. The sample has about 170,000 clones, 70% to 90% seen once; the top ten hold about 2.1%. The specimen sequenced was peripheral blood. All receptors come from a man in his fifties who had recovered from COVID-19. Both conserved end residues are part of each CDR3. Fields, in order: V gene, clone size, D gene, J gene, CDR3 protein, CDR3 DNA. The D gene is left open where the match is weak. Where a row states a size, it is once, few, many or the class of an expanded clone; other rows omit it.

v_call: TRBV12-3/TRBV12-4; clone_size: -; d_call: -; j_call: TRBJ2-1; cdr3_aa: CASSSSAYNEQFF; cdr3_nt: TGTGCCAGCAGTTCTAGCGCCTACAATGAGCAGTTCTTC
v_call: TRBV6-1; clone_size: -; d_call: TRBD1; j_call: TRBJ1-6; cdr3_aa: CASSEDRGLGSYNSPLHF; cdr3_nt: TGTGCCAGCAGTGAGGACAGGGGTTTAGGTTCCTATAATTCACCCCTCCACTTT
v_call: TRBV20-1; clone_size: -; d_call: -; j_call: TRBJ2-1; cdr3_aa: CSARKHEQFF; cdr3_nt: TGCAGTGCTAGAAAGCATGAGCAGTTCTTC
v_call: TRBV4-1; clone_size: -; d_call: TRBD2; j_call: TRBJ2-3; cdr3_aa: CASSLVGAGGSTDTQYF; cdr3_nt: TGCGCCAGCAGCCTCGTAGGGGCGGGGGGGAGCACAGATACGCAGTATTTT
v_call: TRBV25-1; clone_size: -; d_call: -; j_call: TRBJ2-4; cdr3_aa: CASSAQDGLAKNIQYF; cdr3_nt: TGTGCCAGCAGTGCGCAGGACGGACTAGCCAAAAACATTCAGTACTTC
v_call: TRBV6-2/TRBV6-3; clone_size: -; d_call: -; j_call: TRBJ1-3; cdr3_aa: CASTPRSPVSGNTIYF; cdr3_nt: TGTGCCAGCACCCCTCGGTCCCCCGTTTCTGGAAACACCATATATTTT
v_call: TRBV5-1; clone_size: -; d_call: TRBD2; j_call: TRBJ2-1; cdr3_aa: CASSFRMTSGGAVYNEQFF; cdr3_nt: TGCGCCAGCAGCTTCCGTATGACTAGCGGGGGGGCGGTCTACAATGAGCAGTTCTTC
v_call: TRBV7-3; clone_size: -; d_call: -; j_call: TRBJ2-3; cdr3_aa: CASSHRGLTDTQYF; cdr3_nt: TGTGCCAGCAGCCACAGGGGACTCACAGATACGCAGTATTTT
v_call: TRBV18; clone_size: -; d_call: TRBD2; j_call: TRBJ2-7; cdr3_aa: CASSPLTLAGGPYEQYF; cdr3_nt: TGTGCCAGCTCACCACTGACTCTAGCGGGAGGGCCCTACGAGCAGTACTTC
v_call: TRBV28; clone_size: once; d_call: -; j_call: TRBJ1-2; cdr3_aa: CASSLVAGVPISNYGYTF; cdr3_nt: TGTGCCAGCAGTTTGGTAGCAGGGGTCCCTATTTCTAACTATGGCTACACCTTC